The 21 T cell receptor beta chains below come from one sample, sequenced in a study of vaccination and CD4 T cells after COVID-19. Treatment indicated: approximately 11-day PBMC culture with coronavirus spike peptide pools or control peptides (ViraFEST assay). Cultured CD4+ T-cell DNA underwent Oncomine TCR Beta short-read sequencing. TCRdb re-called the PCR reads through MiXCR, storing one row per CDR3 protein. The sample includes about 15,000 distinct CDR3 sequences, less than 30% of them seen just once. These receptors have no identified antigens. The specimen sequenced was cultured CD4+ T cells from blood. These receptors came from a human donor with COVID-19.

Only a few counts were recorded for this clonotype. The V call is TRBV2, the J call TRBJ1-5; D remains unclear. CDR3 size: 13 residues. The germline gives CDR1 SNHLY, CDR2 FYNNEI. Trimming shortened V by 6 bases and J by 2 bases, and 8 bases separated the two germline ends. This CDR3 reads CASRNSGNQPQHF. CDR3 in DNA: TGTGCCAGCAGAAACTCGGGCAATCAGCCCCAGCATTTT.

This clonotype appeared a few times. The chain is built from TRBV2 and TRBJ1-2; D perhaps matches TRBD1 (6 bases). There are 14 residues in the CDR3. Germline CDR1 reads SNHLY; CDR2 reads FYNNEI. Deletions cut 4 bases from V and 2 bases from J, with 11 bases between. CDR3 in DNA: TGTGCCAGCAGTGGACAGGTAGCCAACTATGGCTACACCTTC. Translated: CASSGQVANYGYTF. Complete variable domain (other parts from reference TRBV2 and TRBJ1-2): EPEVTQTPSHQVTQMGQEVILRCVPISNHLYFYWYRQILGQKVEFLVSFYNNEISEKSEIFDDQFSVERPDGSNFTLKIRSTKLEDSAMYFCASSGQVANYGYTFGSGTRLTVV.

This clonotype came up a few times. The CDR3, as DNA: TGCAGTGCTAGCCCCGGGACTAGCGGGGGGCATACGCAGTATTTT. This gives the protein CSASPGTSGGHTQYF. J is TRBJ2-3 and V is TRBV20-1, with 15 bases matching TRBD2. The CDR3 covers 15 residues. Germline V CDR1 and CDR2: DFQATT, SNEGSKA (reference sequence). The junction had 5 bases not matched to a gene; V was cut back by 3 bases and J by 7 bases.

This clonotype occurred a few times. The DNA of the CDR3 is TGTGCCAGCAGCCAGCAGGGGTATTCAGTCAAAAACATTCAGTACTTC. It specifies CASSQQGYSVKNIQYF. This rearrangement joins TRBV6-1 to TRBJ2-4; D might be TRBD1 (6 bases). The length of the CDR3 is 16 residues. Germline V gives CDR1 MNHNS, CDR2 SASEGT. Trimming stripped 6 bases from V and 3 bases from J, with 18 bases between.

This clonotype showed up just a few times. The chain is built from TRBV7-2 and TRBJ2-5; a weak D match, TRBD1 (5 bases). CDR3 length equals 15 residues. CDR1 is SGHTA, CDR2 FQGNSA, per germline. V was shortened by 3 bases and J by 2 bases, with 13 bases between the two germline ends. The CDR3 bases are TGTGCCAGCAGCTTCCGAAGACAGAGACAAGAGACCCAGTACTTC. Translated, it gives CASSFRRQRQETQYF.

This clonotype has just a few counts. V is TRBV5-4 and J is TRBJ1-2, with a weak D call TRBD1 (5 bases). Germline values: CDR1 SGHNT, CDR2 YYREEE (reference sequence). V lost 4 bases and J 8 bases, leaving 18 bases between the germline ends. The CDR3 is 14 amino acids. In DNA form, the CDR3 reads TGTGCCAGCAGCCCTCCCGGGACGGACGAAGGCTACACCTTC. Its translation: CASSPPGTDEGYTF. Drawing the rest from reference TRBV5-4 and TRBJ1-2, the complete variable domain is ETGVTQSPTHLIKTRGQQVTLRCSSQSGHNTVSWYQQALGQGPQFIFQYYREEENGRGNFPPRFSGLQFPNYSSELNVNALELDDSALYLCASSPPGTDEGYTFGSGTRLTVV.

With regard to this clonotype: An end of the junction differs from the germline gene, which may be a read error. The chain joins TRBV10-3 to TRBJ2-3; possible D gene TRBD2, 5 bases. Per the germline V gene, CDR1 is ENHRY and CDR2 is SYGVKD. CDR3 length: 13 amino acids. In DNA, the CDR3 is TGTACCATCAGTGAGGGCCGAACAGATACGCAGTATTTT. Its protein product is CTISEGRTDTQYF.

In its sample, this clonotype is medium-sized. The rearrangement joins TRBV15 to TRBJ1-5; D is unclear. This CDR3 contains 14 residues. Germline lookup yields CDR1 LNHNV and CDR2 YYDKDF (reference sequence). Deletions cut 9 bases from V and 0 bases from J, with 12 bases between. Written as DNA, the CDR3 is TGTGCCACAAGTTCTCGGGGTAGCAATCAGCCCCAGCATTTT. Protein: CATSSRGSNQPQHF.

V usage is TRBV7-2 and J usage is TRBJ2-3; tentative D call: TRBD1 (5 bases). Germline V CDR1 and CDR2: SGHTA, FQGNSA. The CDR3 sequence is 14 residues long. V shed 2 bases and J shed 1 base, with 7 bases lying between them. The CDR3 here is CASSLQGGTDTQYF. The CDR3 DNA sequence: TGTGCCAGCAGCTTACAGGGCGGCACAGATACGCAGTATTTT.

The J gene is TRBJ1-1, the V gene TRBV27; 7 positions match TRBD1. The CDR3 is 18 residues long. Germline V gene sequence: CDR1 MNHEY, CDR2 SMNVEV (reference sequence). V trimming: 7 bases; J trimming: 4 bases; junction bases outside the gene matches: 21. This chain's CDR3 is CASTLQGGSSAMVTEAFF. The CDR3 bases are TGTGCCAGCACTCTCCAGGGGGGCAGCTCAGCGATGGTCACTGAAGCTTTCTTT.

By share, this clonotype counts as medium-sized. The chain links TRBV6-1 to TRBJ1-2; D perhaps matches TRBD1 (6 bases). The CDR3 is 13 residues long. Germline-derived CDR1 and CDR2 are MNHNS and SASEGT. Deletions cut 2 bases from V and 7 bases from J, with 11 bases between. CDR3 sequence reads: CASSEWGLRGYTF. As DNA, the CDR3 is TGTGCCAGCAGTGAATGGGGGCTCCGTGGCTACACCTTC.

The rearrangement links TRBV6-4 to TRBJ1-1; D uncertain. The CDR3 totals 13 residues. Per the germline V gene, CDR1 is MRHNA and CDR2 is SNTAGT. Trimming left V 4 bases short and J 6 bases short, with 12 bases between. As DNA, the CDR3 is TGTGCCAGCAGTGCGGTCCCGGGAGCTGAAGCTTTCTTT. Its protein is CASSAVPGAEAFF.

CDR3 amino acids: CASSGTGQLSEQYF. CDR3 DNA sequence: TGTGCCAGCAGCGGTACGGGACAGCTTTCTGAGCAGTACTTC. V gene TRBV7-9 combines with J gene TRBJ2-7; 7 bases fit TRBD1. With V trimmed by 5 bases and J by 7 bases, 11 bases remained unmatched. This CDR3 has 14 residues. CDR1 is SEHNR and CDR2 is FQNEAQ in the germline V gene (reference sequence).

The J gene is TRBJ2-5, the V gene TRBV27, with a weak D call TRBD2 (5 bases). The V gene lost 5 bases and the J gene lost 4 bases, with 8 bases spanning the gap. Per germline, CDR1 MNHEY and CDR2 SMNVEV (reference sequence). The CDR3 has 12 residues. CDR3 region: CASSRAGETQYF. DNA of the CDR3: TGTGCCAGCAGTCGGGCGGGAGAGACCCAGTACTTC.

The chain carries TRBV30 and TRBJ2-7, with 10 bases identical to TRBD1. With 3 bases clipped from V and 4 bases from J, the junction kept 6 bases outside the gene matches. This CDR3 has 14 residues. Germline V CDR1 and CDR2: GTSNPN, SVGIG (reference sequence). For the CDR3, the DNA is TGTGCCTGGAGGGGACGGGACAGGGGTTACGAGCAGTACTTC. Translated: CAWRGRDRGYEQYF.

Points on this clonotype: Without the conserved terminal phenylalanine or tryptophan, this CDR3 likely stems from a read error. This chain connects TRBV30 to TRBJ1-2; 10 nucleotides agree with TRBD1. CDR1 and CDR2 from the germline V gene are GTSNPN and SVGIG (reference sequence). V was pared by 1 base and J by 5 bases, with 1 base of the junction left unmatched. This CDR3 is 13 amino acids long. CDR3 protein: CAWSAGQGYGYTL. CDR3 bases: TGTGCCTGGAGTGCGGGACAGGGGTATGGCTACACCCTC.

This clonotype came up once. This chain uses TRBV12-3 or TRBV12-4 with TRBJ2-7; D is unclear. CDR3 length: 16 amino acids. Trimming shortened V by 2 bases and J by 2 bases, and 16 bases separated the two germline ends. The CDR3 DNA reads as TGTGCCAGCAGTTTACAGGCAGTTAACCCACCCTACGAGCAGTACTTC. Its translation is CASSLQAVNPPYEQYF.

This chain uses TRBV10-2 with TRBJ2-3, with 7 nucleotides matching TRBD2. The CDR3 is made up of 15 amino acids. Looked up from germline, CDR1 is WSHSY and CDR2 is SAAADI. The J segment lost 0 bases and the V segment lost 1 base, leaving 1 base of the junction unmatched. The CDR3 nucleotides are TGCGCCAGCAGTGAGTGGACTAGAAGCACAGATACGCAGTATTTT. It codes for CASSEWTRSTDTQYF.

V usage is TRBV9 and J usage is TRBJ2-3, with D unresolved. The CDR3 has 13 residues. Germline CDR1 and CDR2: SGDLS and YYNGEE. V was pared by 1 base and J by 0 bases, with 3 bases between. The CDR3 DNA follows: TGTGCCAGCAGCGTATTCAGCACAGATACGCAGTATTTT. Residues: CASSVFSTDTQYF.

This chain connects TRBV7-3 to TRBJ1-6; no reliable D call. Trimming cost V 6 bases and J 10 bases, with 16 bases left between them. From germline, CDR1 is SGHTA and CDR2 FQGTGA. The CDR3 sequence is 14 residues long. The CDR3 DNA reads as TGTGCCAGCAGAAGAGGAATTCCTGGCTCACCCCTCCACTTT. Translated: CASRRGIPGSPLHF.

In this sample, this clonotype turned up a few times. This sequence joins TRBV27 and TRBJ1-1, with D unresolved. This CDR3 has 14 residues. The V gene's germline CDR1 is MNHEY and CDR2 SMNVEV (reference sequence). V was clipped by 10 bases and J by 6 bases, with 21 bases between them. CDR3 in DNA: TGTGCCACCTTTAACTGGGGTGTTGTGCCTGAAGCTTTCTTT. This sequence encodes CATFNWGVVPEAFF.